A selection of T cell receptor beta chains follows, all from one sample in a study of blood T cell repertoires in COVID-19. Here immunoSEQ multiplex PCR was the method, and the copy in TCRdb shows in-frame clones only, minus some. The sample has tens of thousands of clones, around 88% seen once; the top ten hold 15% to 20%. Sequencing was performed on peripheral blood. The source is a woman older than 75 with acute or convalescent COVID-19. The CDR3 runs from the conserved cysteine through the conserved F or W. D genes are given only for firm matches. Size is omitted from some rows. Given values are once, few, many or a class for expanded clones.

size: NA; V: TRBV3-1/TRBV3-2; J: TRBJ1-2; D: NA; CDR3: CASSQFLQDYGYTF; DNA: TGTGCCAGCAGCCAGTTCCTGCAGGACTATGGCTACACCTTC
size: NA; V: TRBV24-1; J: TRBJ2-1; D: TRBD2; CDR3: CATSDLAGNYNEQFF; DNA: TGTGCCACCAGTGATTTAGCGGGGAACTACAATGAGCAGTTCTTC
size: NA; V: TRBV3-1/TRBV3-2; J: TRBJ1-1; D: NA; CDR3: CASHPLGASTEAFF; DNA: TGTGCCAGCCATCCGTTGGGGGCGAGCACTGAAGCTTTCTTT
size: NA; V: TRBV28; J: TRBJ2-1; D: NA; CDR3: CASSLSEGEQFF; DNA: TGTGCCAGCAGTTTGTCGGAGGGCGAGCAGTTCTTC
size: NA; V: TRBV7-2; J: TRBJ1-5; D: NA; CDR3: CASSFRENQPQHF; DNA: TGTGCCAGCAGCTTCCGGGAGAATCAGCCCCAGCATTTT
size: NA; V: TRBV2; J: TRBJ1-6; D: NA; CDR3: CASSDRDYNSPLHF; DNA: TGTGCCAGCAGTGACAGGGACTATAATTCACCCCTCCACTTT
size: NA; V: TRBV19; J: TRBJ1-2; D: NA; CDR3: CASSPSWGDGYTF; DNA: TGTGCCAGTAGTCCCTCATGGGGAGACGGCTACACCTTC
size: NA; V: TRBV2; J: TRBJ2-3; D: NA; CDR3: CASSGNGGTDTQYF; DNA: TGTGCCAGCAGTGGGAACGGGGGCACAGATACGCAGTATTTT
size: NA; V: TRBV4-1; J: TRBJ2-7; D: NA; CDR3: CASSQPGVSYEQYF; DNA: TGCGCCAGCAGCCAACCCGGAGTCTCCTACGAGCAGTACTTC
size: NA; V: TRBV21-1; J: TRBJ1-4; D: NA; CDR3: CASSLGKGGEKLFF; DNA: TGTGCCAGCAGCCTAGGGAAGGGGGGGGAAAAACTGTTTTTT
size: once; V: TRBV7-2; J: TRBJ2-2; D: NA; CDR3: CASSFRPHGGGELFF; DNA: TGTGCCAGCAGCTTCCGACCGCACGGCGGCGGGGAGCTGTTTTTT
size: NA; V: TRBV2; J: TRBJ2-7; D: NA; CDR3: CASSTDMRSIRGGYF; DNA: TGTGCCAGCAGTACCGACATGAGGAGCATTAGGGGAGGGTACTTC
size: NA; V: TRBV12-3/TRBV12-4; J: TRBJ1-1; D: NA; CDR3: CASSLVVSEAFF; DNA: TGTGCCAGCAGTTTAGTGGTGAGTGAAGCTTTCTTT